Listed here are 18 T cell receptor beta chains from one sample, sequenced in a study of molecular identifiers for immune sequencing clone quantification. TCRdb fed the PCR reads into MiXCR, producing one record per CDR3 protein. The top ten clones hold about 0.84% of a sample with hundreds of thousands of distinct CDR3 sequences, roughly 23% of them seen once. Sequenced: naive CD8+ T cells from blood, with Jurkat cell RNA spiked in. Indicated subset: FACS-sorted CD8+CD4-CCR7+CD45RA+ naive T cells. The receptors stem from a human donor in good health. Some libraries in this study had Jurkat cell RNA spiked in.

This clonotype was picked up many times. V usage is TRBV7-2 and J usage is TRBJ1-3; the D gene is possibly TRBD1 (5 bases). CDR1 and CDR2 from the germline V gene are SGHTA and FQGNSA. The ends were cut back, 1 base at V and 1 base at J, with 11 bases in the middle. The CDR3 spans 16 residues. Here the CDR3 reads CASSLVGPASGNTIYF. CDR3 DNA: TGTGCCAGCAGCTTAGTGGGGCCAGCTTCTGGAAACACCATATATTTT.

This clonotype was detected once. Relative to the germline gene, one junction end is altered; a read error may explain this. V gene TRBV11-2 combines with J gene TRBJ2-5; D may be TRBD1 (5 bases). This CDR3 comprises 16 residues. Germline CDR1 is SGHAT and CDR2 is FQNNGV. This chain's CDR3 is CASSLNPRQNQATQYF. The CDR3 bases are TGTGCCAGCAGCTTAAATCCTCGACAGAACCAAGCGACCCAGTACTTC.

This clonotype has a handful of counts. The rearrangement links TRBV7-8 to TRBJ1-2, with TRBD1 identical over 7 bases. Per the germline V gene, CDR1 is SGHVS and CDR2 is FQNEAQ. V lost 2 bases and J lost 8; bases outside the gene matches: 17. This CDR3 has 17 amino acids. The CDR3 region has the DNA TGTGCCAGCAGCTTAATAAGGACAGGCTCATCCAGAGAGGGCTACACCTTC. This translates into CASSLIRTGSSREGYTF.

Notes on this clonotype: This may be a read error, as it is one base from a much larger clone. This chain uses TRBV12-3 or TRBV12-4 with TRBJ2-3; TRBD2 aligns across 13 bases. The CDR3 sequence is 17 residues long. Here the CDR3 DNA reads TGTGACAGCAGTTTACTAGCGGGAGGGCCGGGCACAGATACGCAGTATTTT. Its translation is CDSSLLAGGPGTDTQYF.

Only a few counts were recorded for this clonotype. The conserved phenylalanine or tryptophan is not found at the CDR3 terminus, so this likely reflects a read error. The chain is built from TRBV7-9 and TRBJ1-5; a possible D gene is TRBD1 (6 bases). From germline, CDR1 is SEHNR and CDR2 FQNEAQ (reference sequence). Trimming removed 3 bases from V and 5 bases from J, with 8 bases in between. This CDR3 contains 13 residues. The CDR3: CASSLKGDQPQHY. Here the CDR3 DNA reads TGTGCCAGCAGCTTGAAGGGGGATCAGCCCCAGCATTAT.

This chain links TRBV7-9 with TRBJ1-6, with D unresolved. CDR3 length: 15 residues. Trimming removed 4 bases from V and 7 bases from J, with 14 bases in between. In germline, CDR1 is SEHNR, CDR2 FQNEAQ (reference sequence). CDR3 in amino acids: CASSSVLGYNSPLHF. The CDR3 DNA reads as TGTGCCAGCAGCTCAGTCCTCGGATACAATTCACCCCTCCACTTT.

The V and J genes are TRBV19 and TRBJ2-2; TRBD1 matches at 9 bases. Looked up from germline, CDR1 is LNHDA and CDR2 is SQIVND (reference sequence). The CDR3 runs to 15 residues. V lost 7 bases and J lost 6; bases outside the gene matches: 9. This CDR3 is CASILGTGFPGELFF. CDR3 bases: TGTGCCAGTATTCTAGGGACAGGGTTCCCCGGGGAGCTGTTTTTT.

As concerns this clonotype: The junction differs from germline at one of its ends, possibly a read error. The chain joins TRBV12-3 or TRBV12-4 to TRBJ2-7; TRBD2 is a possible D gene (5 bases). The CDR3 is 13 residues long. Here the CDR3 reads CACSPSGSYEQYF. The CDR3 DNA sequence: TGTGCCTGCAGCCCGAGCGGATCCTACGAGCAGTACTTC.

The chain couples TRBV6-2 or TRBV6-3 to TRBJ2-5; 12 positions agree with TRBD2. After removal of 5 bases from V and 5 bases from J, the junction contained 18 bases not matched to a gene. The germline V gene encodes CDR1 MNHEY and CDR2 SVGEGT. The CDR3 consists of 19 residues. The CDR3 nucleotides are TGTGCCAGCAGTAACCGGGACACAACTAGCGGGAGGCCGTCGGAGACCCAGTACTTC. Translation: CASSNRDTTSGRPSETQYF.

This clonotype was counted at least ten times. The gene calls are TRBV27 and TRBJ2-7; 10 bases line up with TRBD2. V dropped 0 bases and J dropped 4; count of bases not matched to a gene: 0. The CDR3 has 14 residues. Germline V gene data show CDR1 as MNHEY and CDR2 as SMNVEV (reference sequence). The CDR3 sequence is CASSLSAGGYEQYF. The CDR3 DNA is TGTGCCAGCAGTTTATCAGCGGGAGGGTACGAGCAGTACTTC.

This clonotype has more than one count but fewer than ten. Written as DNA, the CDR3 is TGCGCCAGCAGCCAATCAGAGCGGGGACTATCCTACGAGCAGTACTTC. This encodes CASSQSERGLSYEQYF. This chain links TRBV4-1 with TRBJ2-7, with 7 bases that match TRBD2. The CDR3 totals 16 residues. J lost 1 base, V lost 2 bases, and 8 bases had no gene match. Germline CDR1 is MGHRA and CDR2 is YSYEKL.

This clonotype was counted at least ten times. V gene TRBV2 combines with J gene TRBJ1-5, with D perhaps TRBD1 (6 bases). This CDR3 comprises 14 residues. The germline gives CDR1 SNHLY, CDR2 FYNNEI. V lost 7 bases and J lost 4, with 14 bases in between. CDR3 loop: CASTGGQGNQPQHF. In DNA, the CDR3 is TGTGCCAGCACGGGGGGGCAGGGTAATCAGCCCCAGCATTTT.

About this clonotype itself: The conserved phenylalanine or tryptophan is not found at the CDR3 terminus, so this likely reflects a read error. This sequence joins TRBV7-7 and TRBJ2-3, with TRBD2 identical over 11 bases. The CDR3 spans 16 residues. Trimming removed 5 bases from V and 4 bases from J; junction bases left unmatched: 8. Germline lookup yields CDR1 SSHAT and CDR2 FNYEAQ (reference sequence). The CDR3 nucleotides are TGTGCCAGCAGCCGATTTAGCGGGGGGGCAGCAGATACGCAGTATCTT. Translating gives CASSRFSGGAADTQYL.

This clonotype was observed many times. V and J are TRBV3-1 and TRBJ2-7; D unresolved. Per the germline V gene, CDR1 is LGHDT and CDR2 is YNNKEL (reference sequence). Trimming removed 1 base at V and 2 bases at J, with 6 bases between. The CDR3 covers 13 residues. The CDR3 DNA is TGTGCCAGCAGCCAAGGCGCTACCTACGAGCAGTACTTC. Protein: CASSQGATYEQYF.

The chain combines TRBV4-2 with TRBJ2-7; 8 bases agree with TRBD2. CDR3 length: 16 amino acids. The J segment lost 4 bases and the V segment lost 0 bases, leaving 8 bases of the junction unmatched. Looked up from germline, CDR1 is LGHNA and CDR2 is YNFKEQ. The CDR3 DNA reads as TGTGCCAGCAGCCAAGAGAATAGCGGGATCTCTTACGAGCAGTACTTC. It yields the protein CASSQENSGISYEQYF.

The table lists this clonotype with many counts. This rearrangement joins TRBV29-1 to TRBJ2-7; 7 positions match TRBD1. In germline, CDR1 is SQVTM, CDR2 ANQGSEA. Trimming took 6 bases from V and 1 from J; bases not matched to a gene: 6. The CDR3 consists of 13 residues. CDR3 protein: CSVRDRNSYEQYF. CDR3 DNA sequence: TGCAGCGTCCGGGACAGAAATTCCTACGAGCAGTACTTC.

The sample holds a few counts of this clonotype. A much larger clone sits a single nucleotide away, making a read error possible. The rearrangement joins TRBV20-1 to TRBJ2-7; the D call may be TRBD1 or TRBD2 (5 bases each). This CDR3 spans 13 amino acids. Germline CDR1 reads DFQATT; CDR2 reads SNEGSKA (reference sequence). The CDR3 here is CGASRVGAYEQYF. The CDR3 nucleotides read TGCGGTGCTAGCAGGGTTGGAGCCTACGAGCAGTACTTC.

This clonotype was observed at least ten times. The gene calls are TRBV7-9 and TRBJ2-7; no definite D call. The CDR3 totals 11 residues. Trimming removed 5 bases at V and 5 bases at J, with 7 bases between. Looked up from germline, CDR1 is SEHNR and CDR2 is FQNEAQ (reference sequence). The CDR3 here is CASSDFDEQYF. CDR3 coding DNA: TGTGCCAGCAGCGACTTCGACGAGCAGTACTTC.